This record looks at one T cell receptor (beta chain) sequence and its context. This record comes from a study of blood T cell repertoires in COVID-19. Study details: The United States, Italy and Spain supplied acute and convalescent COVID-19 samples. The analysed material was cDNA or gDNA that came from T cells, B-cell-depleted T cells, or PBMCs.

TCRdb's copy holds only in-frame clones and misses some; the assay was immunoSEQ multiplex PCR. The data hold a few hundred thousand clones, with 85% to 90% observed a single time. Trimming pared 1 base from V and 7 bases from J, leaving 16 bases between. This CDR3 region has 15 residues. Germline V gene sequence: CDR1 LGHDT, CDR2 YNNKEL (reference sequence). Recovery meant two consecutive negative NP/OP PCR tests, professional clearance, or resolved symptoms. The clonotype was recovered from a woman aged 45-65 years who had recovered from COVID-19. The V and J genes are TRBV3-1 (or the pseudogene TRBV3-2) and TRBJ1-2; D perhaps matches TRBD1 (6 bases). Input material: PBMCs or T cells enriched from blood (not recorded which). The CDR3 loop reads CASSQAVQGSAGYTF. The CDR3 nucleotides read TGTGCCAGCAGCCAAGCGGTCCAGGGGTCAGCTGGCTACACCTTC.